The 23 T cell receptor beta chains in this list originate from one sample, sequenced in a study of T cell repertoires in cytomegalovirus infection. TCRdb processed the reads anew with MiXCR; each CDR3 protein has one entry. The data hold a few hundred thousand distinct CDR3 sequences, with about 40% observed a single time. The antigens of these receptors remain unknown. The source material was cultured PBMCs, sampled from culture after CMV antigen stimulation. The receptor source for this set is a human donor in good health (CMV status not recorded). Some clones in this sample may be carry-over from other donors' samples.

In its sample, this clonotype was seen a few times. The gene calls are TRBV5-1 and TRBJ2-1; TRBD1 matches 11 bases. With V trimmed by 0 bases and J by 10 bases, 3 bases remained unmatched. Germline loops: CDR1 SGHRS, CDR2 YFSETQ. The CDR3 sequence is 14 residues long. The CDR3 spells CASSLERTGGEQFF. CDR3 sequence (DNA): TGCGCCAGCAGCTTGGAACGGACAGGGGGCGAGCAGTTCTTC.

The table lists this clonotype with a few counts. This chain joins TRBV7-2 and TRBJ1-1, with D hard to call. The CDR3 is made up of 14 amino acids. V was pared by 6 bases and J by 7 bases, with 18 bases between. Germline-derived CDR1 and CDR2 are SGHTA and FQGNSA. The CDR3 here is CASRTTAGGREAFF. DNA for the CDR3: TGTGCCAGCAGGACTACAGCGGGAGGTCGTGAAGCTTTCTTT.

Turning to this clonotype: At one end, the junction sequence differs from germline, possibly due to a read error. The CDR3, as DNA: TGTGCCAACAGCTTAGGAGGTAGCAGGGCAGATACGCAGTATTTT. Protein product: CANSLGGSRADTQYF. This chain connects TRBV7-2 to TRBJ2-3, with D perhaps being TRBD1 or TRBD2 (5 bases each). The CDR3 totals 15 residues. Germline V gives CDR1 SGHTA, CDR2 FQGNSA. Drawing the rest from reference TRBV7-2 and TRBJ2-3, the complete variable domain is GAGVSQSPSNKVTEKGKDVELRCDPISGHTALYWYRQSLGQGLEFLIYFQGNSAPDKSGLPSDRFSAERTGGSVSTLTIQRTQQEDSAVYLCANSLGGSRADTQYFGPGTRLTVL.

Only a few counts were recorded for this clonotype. The genes are TRBV7-9 and TRBJ1-5; D ambiguous. The CDR3 covers 13 residues. V dropped 4 bases and J dropped 5 bases, with 9 bases sitting between them. The germline V gene encodes CDR1 SEHNR and CDR2 FQNEAQ (reference sequence). The CDR3 loop reads CASSSRPDQPQHF. Here the CDR3 DNA reads TGTGCCAGCAGCTCCCGGCCTGATCAGCCCCAGCATTTT.

This chain joins TRBV7-2 and TRBJ1-5, with 7 nucleotides matching TRBD1. CDR3 size: 13 residues. The V gene's germline CDR1 is SGHTA and CDR2 FQGNSA. Trimming cost V 5 bases and J 5 bases; bases outside gene matches: 3. The CDR3: CASSVGQYQPQHF. The CDR3 DNA sequence: TGTGCCAGCAGCGTGGGACAGTATCAGCCCCAGCATTTT.

This sequence joins TRBV7-8 and TRBJ2-5, with TRBD2 identical over 14 bases. Germline values: CDR1 SGHVS, CDR2 FQNEAQ. The J segment lost 2 bases and the V segment lost 4 bases, leaving 6 bases of the junction unmatched. This CDR3 has 17 amino acids. The DNA for the CDR3 is TGTGCCAGCAGCTCTAGACTAGCGGGGGGGCTTCAAGAGACCCAGTACTTC. This gives the protein CASSSRLAGGLQETQYF.

This clonotype was detected ten times or more. The J gene is TRBJ1-2, the V gene TRBV7-8; tentative D call: TRBD1 (6 bases). The CDR3 is 16 residues long. V was cut by 5 bases and J by 3 bases, with 19 bases left in between. From germline, CDR1 is SGHVS and CDR2 FQNEAQ. This chain's CDR3 is CASSVRPQGTYYGYTF. The CDR3 nucleotides read TGTGCCAGCAGCGTGCGGCCACAGGGAACCTACTATGGCTACACCTTC.

The V gene is TRBV27, the J gene TRBJ1-2; TRBD1 might be the D (5 bases). Germline V gives CDR1 MNHEY, CDR2 SMNVEV (reference sequence). The V gene lost 8 bases and the J gene lost 7 bases, with 17 bases spanning the gap. The CDR3 length is 13 residues. The CDR3 nucleotides read TGTGCCAGCCAAAGTTGGGGGTCAGGTGGCTACACCTTC. Protein sequence: CASQSWGSGGYTF.

The chain carries TRBV7-2 and TRBJ1-2; D unresolved. Per the germline V gene, CDR1 is SGHTA and CDR2 is FQGNSA. Trimming took off 1 base at V and 0 bases at J, with 18 bases between the two ends. The CDR3 runs to 18 residues. CDR3 protein: CASSLGPYMAPANYGYTF. As DNA, the CDR3 is TGTGCCAGCAGCTTAGGCCCTTATATGGCTCCGGCTAACTATGGCTACACCTTC.

This sequence joins TRBV5-5 and TRBJ2-7; TRBD1 matches 8 bases. V was clipped by 3 bases and J by 0 bases; unmatched bases: 5. CDR3 size: 15 residues. Germline V gene sequence: CDR1 SGHKS, CDR2 YYEKEE (reference sequence). CDR3 protein: CASSSGQAISYEQYF. The CDR3 nucleotides read TGTGCCAGCAGCTCGGGACAGGCGATCTCCTACGAGCAGTACTTC. Supplemented by reference TRBV5-5 and TRBJ2-7, the full variable domain reads DAGVTQSPTHLIKTRGQQVTLRCSPISGHKSVSWYQQVLGQGPQFIFQYYEKEERGRGNFPDRFSARQFPNYSSELNVNALLLGDSALYLCASSSGQAISYEQYFGPGTRLTVT.

This clonotype has at least ten counts. The CDR3 nucleotides are TGTGCCAGCGGCAGGGGCAACATTCAGTACTTC. Amino acids: CASGRGNIQYF. The rearrangement joins TRBV7-2 to TRBJ2-4, with D perhaps matching TRBD1 (6 bases). From germline, CDR1 is SGHTA and CDR2 FQGNSA. Trimming stripped 8 bases from V and 7 bases from J, with 9 bases between. CDR3 length equals 11 residues.

This clonotype occurred many times. The chain combines TRBV7-2 with TRBJ2-3, with D hard to call. There are 13 residues in the CDR3. Germline V CDR1 and CDR2: SGHTA, FQGNSA. The V end was cut by 10 bases, the J end by 0 bases, with 11 bases between. CDR3 sequence: CATRITSTDTQYF. CDR3 bases: TGTGCCACCAGGATAACTAGCACAGATACGCAGTATTTT.

This clonotype showed up just a few times. The chain uses TRBV20-1 and TRBJ1-1; D might be TRBD1 (5 bases). Germline V gene lookup returns CDR1 DFQATT and CDR2 SNEGSKA (reference sequence). The V and J ends lost 3 bases and 11 bases respectively, with 16 bases between them. The CDR3 consists of 12 residues. CDR3 DNA sequence: TGCAGTGCTAGCGCGAGGGTCGAGGGGGCTTTCTTT. Protein sequence: CSASARVEGAFF.

CDR3 loop: CVTDTGRDEQYF. CDR3 DNA sequence: TGTGTCACCGATACAGGGAGGGACGAGCAGTACTTC. The gene calls are TRBV7-6 and TRBJ2-7; D may be TRBD2 (7 bases). This CDR3 has 12 amino acids. Germline V gives CDR1 SGHVS, CDR2 FNYEAQ.

The V gene is TRBV20-1, the J gene TRBJ2-3, with 9 nucleotides matching TRBD2. The CDR3 runs to 15 residues. Germline CDR1 and CDR2: DFQATT and SNEGSKA (reference sequence). V shed 1 base and J 4 bases; nucleotides not matched to a gene: 6. The CDR3 protein is CSARGAGGRADTQYF. CDR3 DNA sequence: TGCAGTGCTAGAGGGGCGGGGGGGCGTGCAGATACGCAGTATTTT.

This chain links TRBV30 with TRBJ2-5; D possibly corresponds to TRBD1 (5 bases). The V gene's germline CDR1 is GTSNPN and CDR2 SVGIG (reference sequence). There are 21 residues in the CDR3. V was shortened by 0 bases and J by 5 bases, with 34 bases between the two germline ends. The CDR3 protein is CAWSVLLGQGYPTLPSETQYF. CDR3 DNA sequence: TGTGCCTGGAGTGTACTTCTCGGGCAGGGCTACCCTACCCTCCCGTCGGAGACCCAGTACTTC.

About this clonotype itself: This may stem from a read error, because a much larger clone lies one nucleotide away. V usage is TRBV7-2 and J usage is TRBJ1-5, with no clear D. Trimming removed 0 bases from V and 6 bases from J, with 6 bases in between. Germline V gene lookup returns CDR1 SGHTA and CDR2 FQGNSA. The CDR3 runs 13 residues. The CDR3 sequence: CASSLAWGQPQHF. The CDR3 coding sequence is TGTGCCAGCAGCTTAGCGTGGGGTCAGCCCCAGCATTTT.

This clonotype was observed a handful of times. The chain links TRBV7-4 to TRBJ1-4; possible D gene TRBD1, 6 bases. V was cut by 4 bases and J by 6 bases, with 18 bases left in between. Germline CDR1 reads SGHVT; CDR2 reads SQSDAQ. CDR3 length equals 16 residues. The CDR3 reads CASSSGVQGTDEKLFF. CDR3 sequence (DNA): TGTGCCAGCAGCTCGGGGGTCCAGGGGACGGATGAAAAACTGTTTTTT.

This clonotype was seen a few times. The gene calls are TRBV6-1 and TRBJ2-4; a possible D gene is TRBD1 (5 bases). With 3 bases removed from V and 0 bases from J, the gap between germline ends came to 12 bases. CDR1 and CDR2 (germline): MNHNS, SASEGT. The CDR3 has 16 amino acids. The CDR3 DNA is TGTGCCAGCAGTGACCGGACAAGCCTAGCCAAAAACATTCAGTACTTC. This sequence encodes CASSDRTSLAKNIQYF.

V and J are TRBV7-2 and TRBJ2-1, with D tentatively TRBD2 (7 bases). CDR1 is SGHTA, CDR2 FQGNSA, per germline. Trimming cost V 4 bases and J 7 bases, with 20 bases left between them. This CDR3 contains 16 residues. CDR3 residues: CASSWRGGERTNEQFF. CDR3 nucleotides: TGTGCCAGCAGCTGGAGGGGGGGCGAGAGGACTAATGAGCAGTTCTTC. The full variable domain, its missing parts supplied by reference TRBV7-2 and TRBJ2-1, is GAGVSQSPSNKVTEKGKDVELRCDPISGHTALYWYRQSLGQGLEFLIYFQGNSAPDKSGLPSDRFSAERTGGSVSTLTIQRTQQEDSAVYLCASSWRGGERTNEQFFGPGTRLTVL.

This chain joins TRBV19 and TRBJ1-1; D may be TRBD1 (5 bases). The CDR3 has 14 amino acids. Germline-derived CDR1 and CDR2 are LNHDA and SQIVND (reference sequence). Trimming removed 5 bases from V and 4 bases from J, with 14 bases in between. The CDR3 reads CASSPSDIITEAFF. The CDR3 nucleotides are TGTGCCAGTAGTCCGTCGGACATAATCACTGAAGCTTTCTTT.

The genes are TRBV6-2 or TRBV6-3 and TRBJ2-1; D not certain. This CDR3 contains 19 residues. The V end lost 0 bases, the J end lost 7 bases, and 25 bases lay between the germline ends. Germline CDR1 and CDR2: MNHEY and SVGEGT. CDR3 nucleotide sequence: TGTGCCAGCAGTTACTCATATACAGAGGAGATAATAATATTGAATGAGCAGTTCTTC. Protein sequence: CASSYSYTEEIIILNEQFF.

The V and J genes are TRBV5-4 and TRBJ2-3; D perhaps matches TRBD2 (5 bases). Germline values: CDR1 SGHNT, CDR2 YYREEE (reference sequence). This CDR3 has 16 amino acids. With 1 base removed from V and 0 bases from J, the gap between germline ends came to 12 bases. The CDR3 region is CASSLPAGLSTDTQYF. The CDR3 region has the DNA TGTGCCAGCAGCTTGCCGGCGGGCCTAAGCACAGATACGCAGTATTTT.